This T cell receptor beta chain is from a study of T cells in Graves' hyperthyroidism and ophthalmopathy. Patients with uncontrolled infections, other autoimmune diseases, pregnancy or lactation were excluded. The investigators amplified TCR beta CDR3 regions from RNA transcripts. Primed by the HTBI set, a first-round RT-PCR was run on the TCR CDR3. TCRdb processed the multiplex PCR reads anew with MiXCR; each CDR3 protein has one entry. The data hold 650,000 to 800,000 distinct CDR3 sequences, with just under 45% observed a single time. This clonotype was picked up a small number of times. This CDR3 region has 13 residues. CDR1 and CDR2 (germline): SGDLS, YYNGEE. Trimming pared 0 bases from V and 4 bases from J, leaving 7 bases between.

The material sequenced was peripheral blood or thyroid tissue (not recorded which). The receptor's source is an adult man with Graves' disease, either hyperthyroidism or ophthalmopathy (not recorded which). The rearrangement uses TRBV9 and TRBJ1-1; D gene uncertain. As DNA, the CDR3 is TGTGCCAGCAGCGTAGAAGCTGCCACTGAAGCTTTCTTT. Translating it yields CASSVEAATEAFF.